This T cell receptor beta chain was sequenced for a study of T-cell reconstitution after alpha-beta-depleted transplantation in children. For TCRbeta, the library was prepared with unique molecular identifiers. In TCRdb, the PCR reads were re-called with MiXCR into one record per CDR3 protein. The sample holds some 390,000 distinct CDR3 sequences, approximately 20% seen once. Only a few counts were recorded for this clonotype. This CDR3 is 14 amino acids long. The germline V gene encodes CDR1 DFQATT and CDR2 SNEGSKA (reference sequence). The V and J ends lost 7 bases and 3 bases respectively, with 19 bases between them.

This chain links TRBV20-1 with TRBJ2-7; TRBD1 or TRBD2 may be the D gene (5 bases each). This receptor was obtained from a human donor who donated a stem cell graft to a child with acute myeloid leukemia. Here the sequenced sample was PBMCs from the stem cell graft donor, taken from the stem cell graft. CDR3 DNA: TGCAGTGAAGAGACCGGGACCGAATACTACGAGCAGTACTTC. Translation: CSEETGTEYYEQYF.